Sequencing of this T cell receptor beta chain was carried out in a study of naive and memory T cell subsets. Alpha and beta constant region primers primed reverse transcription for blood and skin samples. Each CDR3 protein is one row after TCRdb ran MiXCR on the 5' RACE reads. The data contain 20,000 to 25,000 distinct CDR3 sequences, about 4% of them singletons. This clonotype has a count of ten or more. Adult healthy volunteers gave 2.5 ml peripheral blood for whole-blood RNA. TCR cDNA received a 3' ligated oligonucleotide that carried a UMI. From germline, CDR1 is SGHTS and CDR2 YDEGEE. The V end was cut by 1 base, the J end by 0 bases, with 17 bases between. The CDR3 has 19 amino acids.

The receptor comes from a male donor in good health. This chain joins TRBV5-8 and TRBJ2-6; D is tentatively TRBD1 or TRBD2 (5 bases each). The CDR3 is CASSLRPGTQVSGANVLTF. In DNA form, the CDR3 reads TGTGCCAGCAGCTTGAGGCCCGGGACCCAAGTCTCTGGGGCCAACGTCCTGACTTTC.